This T cell receptor beta chain originates from a study of blood T cells in healthy people across ages (dated by TCRdb to between 2015 and 2017). Study-level background: Template switching captured roughly one uniquely barcoded TCR beta cDNA molecule per two T cells in model experiments. Two additional independent replicas of 1 million unique cDNA reads from the same blood draw were analyzed for two donors (one aged 18 to 30 and one aged 80 or older). Age-related changes in TCR beta repertoire diversity were measured in the study by deep sequencing normalized with unique cDNA molecular identifiers. To avoid experimental bias, donors of different ages were spread randomly across the sequencing lanes. Four age groups were formed from the donors: young (average approximately 15 years), middle-aged (around 41), aged (approximately 60) and long-lived (82).

Systemically healthy Caucasian individuals from Russia, approximately 39 in total and aged roughly 6 to 100 years, were included as donors. Each donor gave ten milliliters of peripheral blood, collected into EDTA-treated Vacutainer tubes. Ficoll-Paque density-gradient centrifugation was used to isolate PBMCs, with at least 6 million obtained per sample. Trizol reagent was used to extract total RNA from PBMCs, with at least 5.5 micrograms per sample. For every donor, an aliquot of PBMCs went through flow cytometry to measure the percentages of naive CD45RAhigh/CD27high T cells. The library was obtained by 5' RACE. The instrument given in TCRdb is Illumina HiSeq 2500. The second PCR ran for roughly 6 to 11 cycles and used a J-beta primer mix along with a sample-barcoded 5' primer. Each TCR beta cDNA molecule received a unique molecular identifier from a template-switch 5' adaptor carrying 12 random nucleotides. Each sample yielded at least 3 million CDR3-containing paired-end reads. All of the RNA was converted into first-strand cDNA using the Mint cDNA synthesis kit, with a TRBC-specific oligonucleotide serving as the primer. Following uracil-DNA glycosylase treatment, all cDNA underwent a first 18-cycle PCR with the universal primers M1SS and BC2_uni_R. The authors' pipeline ran thus. For normalization, 1 million high-quality reads, each with a distinct molecular identifier, were randomly selected from each sample. Reads with shared molecular identifiers were discarded instead of being binned into consensus sequences. MiTCR, with a Q25 quality threshold and the strictest error-elimination algorithm, was used for CDR3 identification, clonotype clustering and error correction. A nonparametric unseen species model using Euler transformation provided a lower-bound estimate of total TCR beta diversity. TCRdb passed the public sequencing reads through fastp at Q25 and MiXCR, retaining productive beta sequences. Rows are unified per CDR3 protein, each entry keeping the most common DNA and genes. TCRdb, rather than the study authors, made the V and J calls. Present in this sample are approximately 1.5 million distinct CDR3 sequences, roughly 43% of which were seen just once. 4% of the sample is held by the ten biggest clonotypes.

Inclusive of the bounding cysteine and phenylalanine, the CDR3 is 14 residues long. Only the CDR3 part of the read is kept: 42 bases, read in frame from the first base. V is cut by 5 bases and J by 4 bases, and the space between the germline ends is 12 bases. What the authors observed across the whole study: Compared with the aged group, the long-lived group had more naive CD4+ T cells, fewer expanded clones and increased TCR diversity, suggesting age selection. Because profiling used bulk unsorted PBMCs, naive and antigen-experienced compartments could not be compared conclusively. A strong correlation was found between observed TCR beta diversity and the percentage of naive T cells measured by flow cytometry. Total diversity estimates from one million sequenced T cells were considered lower bounds and underestimates. Donor CMV infection status was unknown, potentially confounding age-related changes in expanded clonotypes. Observed TCR beta diversity per million T cells fell roughly linearly with age, and a significant reduction was already apparent by age approximately 40.

The sample holds one count of this clonotype. Its antigen is unknown. No quality values exist for individual bases; no much larger clone is one base distant. Recombination joined TRBV12-3 or TRBV12-4 with TRBJ1-3; the D segment cannot be called with confidence. Sample: blood. The origin of this receptor is a woman aged 18-29 years in good health. CDR3 protein: CASSATSPGNTIYF. The sequence in DNA is TGTGCCAGCAGTGCGACAAGTCCAGGAAACACCATATATTTT.